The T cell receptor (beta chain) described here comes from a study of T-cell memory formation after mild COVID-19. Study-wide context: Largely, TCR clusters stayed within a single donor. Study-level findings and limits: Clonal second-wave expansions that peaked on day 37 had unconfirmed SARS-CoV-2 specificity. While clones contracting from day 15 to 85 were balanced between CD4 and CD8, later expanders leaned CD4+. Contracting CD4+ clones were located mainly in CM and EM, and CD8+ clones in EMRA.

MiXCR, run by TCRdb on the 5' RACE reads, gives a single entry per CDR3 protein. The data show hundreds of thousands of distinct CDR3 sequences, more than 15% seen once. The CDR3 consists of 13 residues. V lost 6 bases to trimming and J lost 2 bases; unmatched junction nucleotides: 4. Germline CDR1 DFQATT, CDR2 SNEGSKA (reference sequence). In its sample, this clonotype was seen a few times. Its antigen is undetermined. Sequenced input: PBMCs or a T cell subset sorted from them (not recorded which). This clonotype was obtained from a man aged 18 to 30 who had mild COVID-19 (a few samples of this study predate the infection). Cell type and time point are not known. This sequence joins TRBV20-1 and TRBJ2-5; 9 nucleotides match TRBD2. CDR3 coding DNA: TGCAGTGCCGCGAGCGGGGGGCAAGAGACCCAGTACTTC. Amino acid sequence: CSAASGGQETQYF.